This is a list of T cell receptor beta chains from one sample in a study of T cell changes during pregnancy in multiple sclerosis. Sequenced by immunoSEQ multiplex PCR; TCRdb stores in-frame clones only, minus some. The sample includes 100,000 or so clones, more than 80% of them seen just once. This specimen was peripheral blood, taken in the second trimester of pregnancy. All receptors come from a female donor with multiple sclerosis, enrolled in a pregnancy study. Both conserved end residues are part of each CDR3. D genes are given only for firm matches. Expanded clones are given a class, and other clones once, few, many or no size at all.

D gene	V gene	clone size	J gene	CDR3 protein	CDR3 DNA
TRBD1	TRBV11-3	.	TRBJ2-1	CASSSTGGTGYNEQFF	TGTGCCAGCAGCTCCACTGGGGGGACAGGCTACAATGAGCAGTTCTTC
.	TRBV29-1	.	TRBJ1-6	CSVEDGRGSPLHF	TGCAGCGTAGAGGACGGAAGGGGTTCACCCCTCCACTTT
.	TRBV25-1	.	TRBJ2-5	CASSEYMETQYF	TGTGCCAGCAGTGAATATATGGAGACCCAGTACTTC
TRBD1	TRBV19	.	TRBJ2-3	CASSILGQGMRSDTQYF	TGTGCCAGTAGTATTTTGGGACAGGGCATGAGGTCAGATACGCAGTATTTT
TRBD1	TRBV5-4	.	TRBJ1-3	CAWDRGDGNTIYF	TGTGCCTGGGACAGGGGGGATGGAAACACCATATATTTT
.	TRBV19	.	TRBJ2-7	CATQGAGRTYEQYF	TGTGCCACCCAAGGGGCAGGGAGGACCTACGAGCAGTACTTC
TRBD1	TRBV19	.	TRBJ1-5	CASSIDPRGRRQPQHF	TGTGCCAGTAGTATAGATCCCAGGGGGCGTCGTCAGCCCCAGCATTTT
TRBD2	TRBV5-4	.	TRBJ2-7	CASSRKPGLVLAYEQYF	TGTGCCAGCAGCCGAAAGCCCGGACTAGTCCTAGCCTACGAGCAGTACTTC
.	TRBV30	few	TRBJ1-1	CAWSRGLNTEAFF	TGTGCCTGGAGTCGAGGGCTAAACACTGAAGCTTTCTTT
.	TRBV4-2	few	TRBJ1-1	CASSQAMNTEAFF	TGTGCCAGCAGCCAAGCCATGAACACTGAAGCTTTCTTT
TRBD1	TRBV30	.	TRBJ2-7	CAWSVYRGKYEQYF	TGTGCCTGGAGTGTATACAGGGGGAAGTACGAGCAGTACTTC
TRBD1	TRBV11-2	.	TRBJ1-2	CASSPGTGGLPAGYTF	TGTGCCAGCAGCCCCGGGACAGGGGGCCTTCCAGCAGGCTACACCTTC
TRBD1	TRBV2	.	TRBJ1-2	CASSETRGRNYGYTF	TGTGCCAGCAGTGAAACGAGGGGGCGCAACTATGGCTACACCTTC
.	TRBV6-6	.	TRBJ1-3	CASSYSVPGPNTIYF	TGTGCCAGCAGTTACTCGGTCCCTGGGCCAAACACCATATATTTT
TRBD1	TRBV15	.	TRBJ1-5	CATSRDVGQGLQPQHF	TGTGCCACCAGCAGAGATGTGGGACAGGGATTACAGCCCCAGCATTTT
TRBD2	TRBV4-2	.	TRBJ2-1	CASSQDWVREGNEQFF	TGTGCCAGCAGCCAAGATTGGGTGCGGGAGGGCAATGAGCAGTTCTTC
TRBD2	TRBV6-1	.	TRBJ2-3	CASSPTGGLTDTQYF	TGTGCCAGCAGCCCTACGGGGGGGTTGACAGATACGCAGTATTTT
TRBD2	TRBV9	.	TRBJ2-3	CASSVTGTSGGDTQYF	TGTGCCAGCAGCGTCACCGGGACTAGCGGGGGGGATACGCAGTATTTT
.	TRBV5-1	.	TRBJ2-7	CASSQGVNQPLYEQYF	TGCGCCAGCAGCCAAGGGGTGAACCAACCCCTCTACGAGCAGTACTTC
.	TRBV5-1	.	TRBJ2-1	CASSGGGGIGNEQFF	TGCGCCAGCAGCGGGGGAGGAGGGATTGGTAATGAGCAGTTCTTC
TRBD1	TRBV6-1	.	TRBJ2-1	CASERPTGRHGEQFF	TGTGCCAGCGAACGACCGACAGGGCGTCATGGTGAGCAGTTCTTC
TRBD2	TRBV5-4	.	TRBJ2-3	CASSLGGSGPDTQYF	TGTGCCAGCAGCTTGGGCGGGAGTGGCCCAGATACGCAGTATTTT
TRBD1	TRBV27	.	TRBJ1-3	CASSPQGQLTNTIYF	TGTGCCAGCAGTCCCCAGGGACAGCTCACAAACACCATATATTTT
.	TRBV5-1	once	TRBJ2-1	CASSLGQGTSEQFF	TGCGCCAGCAGCTTAGGTCAGGGAACCAGTGAGCAGTTCTTC
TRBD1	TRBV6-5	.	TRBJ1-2	CASREQGKVSGYTF	TGTGCCAGCAGGGAACAGGGGAAAGTGAGTGGCTACACCTTC
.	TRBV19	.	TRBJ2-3	CASSIWGSTDTQYF	TGTGCCAGTAGTATATGGGGCAGCACAGATACGCAGTATTTT
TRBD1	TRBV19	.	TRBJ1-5	CASSIDGTGLDQPQHF	TGTGCCAGTAGTATAGATGGGACAGGCCTCGATCAGCCCCAGCATTTT
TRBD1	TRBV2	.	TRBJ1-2	CASSTVGVGGNYGYTF	TGTGCCAGCAGTACAGTTGGGGTAGGGGGCAACTATGGCTACACCTTC
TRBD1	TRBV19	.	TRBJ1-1	CASKGIGTGVFTEAFF	TGTGCCAGTAAAGGGATCGGGACAGGGGTTTTCACTGAAGCTTTCTTT
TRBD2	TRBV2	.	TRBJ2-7	CASSPSGRITHEQYF	TGTGCCAGCAGCCCTAGCGGGAGAATAACCCACGAGCAGTACTTC
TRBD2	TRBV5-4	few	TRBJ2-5	CASSGSSGRAQETQYF	TGTGCCAGCAGCGGCTCTAGCGGGAGGGCCCAAGAGACCCAGTACTTC
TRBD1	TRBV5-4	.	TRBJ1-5	CASSFGAGGDQPQHF	TGTGCCAGCAGCTTTGGGGCAGGGGGAGATCAGCCCCAGCATTTT
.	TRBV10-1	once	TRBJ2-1	CASSERLDNEQFF	TGCGCCAGCAGTGAGAGACTAGATAATGAGCAGTTCTTC
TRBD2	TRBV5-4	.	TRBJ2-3	CASSPERGGSTDTQYF	TGTGCCAGCAGCCCCGAGCGGGGGGGAAGCACAGATACGCAGTATTTT
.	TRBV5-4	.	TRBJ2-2	CASSRGSTGRPTGELFF	TGTGCCAGCAGCAGGGGATCGACAGGGAGGCCCACCGGGGAGCTGTTTTTT
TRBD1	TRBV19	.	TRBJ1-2	CASTAGQGAGGYTF	TGTGCCAGTACCGCCGGACAGGGGGCGGGTGGCTACACCTTC
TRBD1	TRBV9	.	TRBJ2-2	CASSLRQGTNTGELFF	TGTGCCAGCAGCCTTAGACAGGGAACGAACACCGGGGAGCTGTTTTTT
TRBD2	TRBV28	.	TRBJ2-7	CASLAGGPMGEQYF	TGTGCCAGCCTAGCGGGGGGGCCGATGGGCGAGCAGTACTTC
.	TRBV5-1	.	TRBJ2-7	CASRPGLSYEQYF	TGCGCCAGCAGGCCAGGGCTATCCTACGAGCAGTACTTC
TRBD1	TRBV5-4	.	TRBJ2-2	CASSLSTGHTGELFF	TGTGCCAGCAGCCTCTCGACAGGGCACACCGGGGAGCTGTTTTTT
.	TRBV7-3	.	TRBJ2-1	CASSLRGGQVSYNEQFF	TGTGCCAGCAGCTTAAGGGGGGGGCAGGTGTCCTACAATGAGCAGTTCTTC
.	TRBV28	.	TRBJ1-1	CASRDGGARTEAFF	TGTGCCAGCAGGGACGGGGGGGCGCGCACTGAAGCTTTCTTT
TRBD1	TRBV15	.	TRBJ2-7	CATSGGQPAYEQYF	TGTGCCACCAGCGGGGGACAGCCTGCCTACGAGCAGTACTTC
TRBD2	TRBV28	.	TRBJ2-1	CASSPRGTSVYNEQFF	TGTGCCAGCAGTCCTCGCGGGACTAGCGTCTACAATGAGCAGTTCTTC
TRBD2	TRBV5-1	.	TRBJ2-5	CASSGLLAGAGETQYF	TGCGCCAGCAGCGGTTTACTAGCGGGGGCGGGAGAGACCCAGTACTTC
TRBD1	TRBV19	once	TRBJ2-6	CASRDRVRRGANVLTF	TGTGCCAGTAGGGACAGGGTGAGGAGAGGGGCCAACGTCCTGACTTTC
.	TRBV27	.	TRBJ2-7	CASSPGFHYEQYF	TGTGCCAGCAGCCCAGGATTCCACTACGAGCAGTACTTC
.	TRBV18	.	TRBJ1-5	CASSRQKGDQPQHF	TGTGCCAGCTCCCGCCAGAAGGGGGATCAGCCCCAGCATTTT